The next 6 T cell receptor beta chains were all read from a single sample in a study of monozygotic twins with inflammatory bowel disease. No DNA is given; TCRdb re-called the 5' RACE reads and lists each CDR3 protein once. The sample has 400,000 to 500,000 distinct CDR3 sequences, and its top ten clones hold 2% to 2.5%. The specimen was blood. The receptor set was obtained from a human donor with ulcerative colitis or Crohn's disease, or a healthy co-twin of an affected twin (not recorded which).

The chain joins TRBV7-9 to TRBJ2-3. This CDR3 spans 14 amino acids. Germline CDR1 is SEHNR and CDR2 is FQNEAQ (reference sequence). This CDR3 reads CASSLVGSTDTQYF.

The rearrangement links TRBV7-2 to TRBJ2-3; the D call from TCRdb, TRBD2, cannot be confirmed without DNA. CDR1 is SGHTA and CDR2 is FQGNSA in the germline V gene. The CDR3 extends over 16 amino acids. The CDR3 reads CASSSGRAPRSDTQYF.

V usage is TRBV20-1 and J usage is TRBJ1-4; the TCRdb call, TRBD1, lacks DNA for checking. Germline V CDR1 and CDR2: DFQATT, SNEGSKA (reference sequence). The CDR3 is 14 amino acids. The CDR3 here is CSVVTGTTNEKLFF.

The chain carries TRBV12-3 or TRBV12-4 and TRBJ1-3; the D gene TCRdb calls, TRBD1, cannot be checked with no DNA. The CDR3 covers 14 residues. The CDR3 spells CASSLLGRGNTIYF.

The J gene is TRBJ2-3, the V gene TRBV10-2; TCRdb's assignment of TRBD2 cannot be checked, as there is no DNA. Germline loops: CDR1 WSHSY, CDR2 SAAADI. This CDR3 comprises 15 residues. The CDR3 sequence: CASSDRLAGTDTQYF.

CDR3 protein: CASSQDDRARAGFDYGYTF. This chain uses TRBV3-1 with TRBJ1-2; TCRdb indicates TRBD1, and absent DNA this call remains unverified. The CDR3 has 19 amino acids. Per the germline V gene, CDR1 is LGHDT and CDR2 is YNNKEL (reference sequence).